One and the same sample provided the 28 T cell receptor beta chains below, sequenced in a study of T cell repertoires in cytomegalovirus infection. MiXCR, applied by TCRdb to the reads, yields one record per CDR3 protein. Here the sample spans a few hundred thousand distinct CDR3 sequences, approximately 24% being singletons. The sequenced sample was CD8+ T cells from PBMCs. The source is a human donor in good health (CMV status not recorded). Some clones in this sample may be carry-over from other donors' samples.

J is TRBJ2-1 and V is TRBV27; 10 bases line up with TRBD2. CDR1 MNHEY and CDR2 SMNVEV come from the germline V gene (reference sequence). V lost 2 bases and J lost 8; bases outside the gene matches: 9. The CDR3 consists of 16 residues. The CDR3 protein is CASSLAPGLAIHEQFF. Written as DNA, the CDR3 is TGTGCCAGCAGTTTAGCCCCGGGACTAGCGATCCATGAGCAGTTCTTC.

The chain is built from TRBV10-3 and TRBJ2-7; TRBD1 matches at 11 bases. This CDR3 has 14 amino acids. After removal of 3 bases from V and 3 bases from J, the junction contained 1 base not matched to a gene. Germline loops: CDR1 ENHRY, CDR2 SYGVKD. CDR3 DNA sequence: TGTGCCATCAGTGAAGGGACAGGGGGCTACGAGCAGTACTTC. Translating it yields CAISEGTGGYEQYF.

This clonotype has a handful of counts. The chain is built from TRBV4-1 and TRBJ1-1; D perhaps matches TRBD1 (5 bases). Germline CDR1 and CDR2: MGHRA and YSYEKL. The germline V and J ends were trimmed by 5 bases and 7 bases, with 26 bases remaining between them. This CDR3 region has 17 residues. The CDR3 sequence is CASSTNGRGLTGGEAFF. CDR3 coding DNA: TGCGCCAGCAGCACTAACGGTCGGGGCCTCACCGGCGGTGAAGCTTTCTTT.

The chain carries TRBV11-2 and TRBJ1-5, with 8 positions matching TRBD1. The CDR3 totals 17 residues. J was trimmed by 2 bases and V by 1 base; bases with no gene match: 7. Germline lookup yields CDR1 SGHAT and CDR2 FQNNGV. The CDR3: CASSLGVTGEGNQPQHF. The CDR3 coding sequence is TGTGCCAGCAGCTTAGGGGTGACAGGGGAAGGCAATCAGCCCCAGCATTTT.

The DNA for the CDR3 is TGTGCCAGTAGACTAGAGGGGGGAGGGAACACTGAAGCTTTCTTT. Translation gives CASRLEGGGNTEAFF. The chain links TRBV13 to TRBJ1-1; D might be TRBD1 (6 bases). CDR1 and CDR2 (germline): PRHDT, FYEKMQ (reference sequence). V lost 9 bases to trimming and J lost 1 base, with 18 bases between them. The CDR3 consists of 15 residues.

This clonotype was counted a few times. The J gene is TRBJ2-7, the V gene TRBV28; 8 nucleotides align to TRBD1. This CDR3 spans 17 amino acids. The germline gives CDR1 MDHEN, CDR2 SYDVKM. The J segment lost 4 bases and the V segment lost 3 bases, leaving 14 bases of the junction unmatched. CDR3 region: CASSFSGTGGPSYEQYF. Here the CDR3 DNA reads TGTGCCAGCAGTTTTTCGGGAACAGGGGGACCATCGTACGAGCAGTACTTC.

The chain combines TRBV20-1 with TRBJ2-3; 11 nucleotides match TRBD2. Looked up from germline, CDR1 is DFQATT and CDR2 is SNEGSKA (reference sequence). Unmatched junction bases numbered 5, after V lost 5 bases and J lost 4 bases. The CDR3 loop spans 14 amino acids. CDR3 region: CSADTSGGPDTQYF. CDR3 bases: TGCAGTGCTGACACTAGCGGGGGCCCAGATACGCAGTATTTT.

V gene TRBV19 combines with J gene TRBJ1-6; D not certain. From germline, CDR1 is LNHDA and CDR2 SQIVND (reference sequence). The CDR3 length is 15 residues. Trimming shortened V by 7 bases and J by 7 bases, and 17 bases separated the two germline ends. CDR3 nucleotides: TGTGCCAGTACCCCAACGGGGATGCGGAATTCACCCCTCCACTTT. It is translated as CASTPTGMRNSPLHF.

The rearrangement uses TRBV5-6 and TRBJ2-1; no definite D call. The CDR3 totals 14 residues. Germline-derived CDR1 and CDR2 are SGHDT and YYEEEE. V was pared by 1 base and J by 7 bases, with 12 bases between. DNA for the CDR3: TGTGCCAGCAGCTTGTTACCAGCGACAAATGAGCAGTTCTTC. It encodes CASSLLPATNEQFF.

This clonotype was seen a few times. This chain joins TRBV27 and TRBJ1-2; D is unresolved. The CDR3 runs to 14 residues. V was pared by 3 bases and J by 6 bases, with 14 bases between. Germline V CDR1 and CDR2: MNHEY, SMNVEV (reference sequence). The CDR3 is CASSLAGLNDGYTF. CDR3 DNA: TGTGCCAGCAGTTTGGCTGGACTAAACGATGGCTACACCTTC.

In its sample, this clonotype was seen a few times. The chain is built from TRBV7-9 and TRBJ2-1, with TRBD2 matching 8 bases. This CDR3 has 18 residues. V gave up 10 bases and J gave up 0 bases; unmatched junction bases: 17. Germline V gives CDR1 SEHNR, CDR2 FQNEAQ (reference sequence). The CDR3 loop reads CATSILAGGKSSYNEQFF. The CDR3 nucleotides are TGTGCCACCTCCATCCTGGCGGGGGGCAAGAGCTCCTACAATGAGCAGTTCTTC.

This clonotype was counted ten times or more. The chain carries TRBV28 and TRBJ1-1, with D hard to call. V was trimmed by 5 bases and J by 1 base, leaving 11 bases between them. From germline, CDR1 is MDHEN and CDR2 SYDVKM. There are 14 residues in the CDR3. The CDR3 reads CASSQRPRNTEAFF. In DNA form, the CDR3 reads TGTGCCAGCAGTCAAAGACCGCGGAACACTGAAGCTTTCTTT.

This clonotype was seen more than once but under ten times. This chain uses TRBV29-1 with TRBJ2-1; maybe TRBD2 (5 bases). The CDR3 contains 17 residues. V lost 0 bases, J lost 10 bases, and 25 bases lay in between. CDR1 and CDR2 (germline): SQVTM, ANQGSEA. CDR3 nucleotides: TGCAGCGTTGAAGATGGGGAGCTCGGGTGGAGTTCTCAGGAGCAGTTCTTC. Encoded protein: CSVEDGELGWSSQEQFF.

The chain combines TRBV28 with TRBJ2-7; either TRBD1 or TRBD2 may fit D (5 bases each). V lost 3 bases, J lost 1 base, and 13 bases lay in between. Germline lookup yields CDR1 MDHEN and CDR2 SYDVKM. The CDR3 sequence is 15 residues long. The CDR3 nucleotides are TGTGCCAGCAGTTTCGGGACCACAATTTCCTACGAGCAGTACTTC. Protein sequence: CASSFGTTISYEQYF.

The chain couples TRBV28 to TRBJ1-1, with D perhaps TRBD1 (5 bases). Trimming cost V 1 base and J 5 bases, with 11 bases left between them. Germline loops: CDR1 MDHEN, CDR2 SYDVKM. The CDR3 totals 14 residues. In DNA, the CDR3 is TGTGCCAGCAGTTTATTCAGGGTATCTACTGAAGCTTTCTTT. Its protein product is CASSLFRVSTEAFF.

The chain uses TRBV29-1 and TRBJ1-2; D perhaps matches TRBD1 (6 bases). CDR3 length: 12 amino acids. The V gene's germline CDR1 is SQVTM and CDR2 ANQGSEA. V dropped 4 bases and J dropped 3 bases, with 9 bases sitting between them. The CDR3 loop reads CSVVEGDYGYTF. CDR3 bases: TGCAGCGTTGTTGAGGGGGACTATGGCTACACCTTC.

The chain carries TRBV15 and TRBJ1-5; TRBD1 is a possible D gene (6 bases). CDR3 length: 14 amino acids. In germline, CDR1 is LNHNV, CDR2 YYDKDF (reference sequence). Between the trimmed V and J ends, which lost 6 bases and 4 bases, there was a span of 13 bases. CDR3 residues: CATSSRGANQPQHF. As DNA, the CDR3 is TGTGCCACCAGTAGCCGGGGGGCTAATCAGCCCCAGCATTTT. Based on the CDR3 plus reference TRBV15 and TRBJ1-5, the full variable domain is DAMVIQNPRYQVTQFGKPVTLSCSQTLNHNVMYWYQQKSSQAPKLLFHYYDKDFNNEADTPDNFQSRRPNTSFCFLDIRSPGLGDTAMYLCATSSRGANQPQHFGDGTRLSIL.

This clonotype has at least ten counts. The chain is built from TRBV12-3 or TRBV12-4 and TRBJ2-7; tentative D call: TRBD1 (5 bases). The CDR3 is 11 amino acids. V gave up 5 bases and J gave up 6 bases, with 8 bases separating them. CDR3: CASSTGSEQYF. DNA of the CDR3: TGTGCCAGCAGTACAGGTTCCGAGCAGTACTTC.

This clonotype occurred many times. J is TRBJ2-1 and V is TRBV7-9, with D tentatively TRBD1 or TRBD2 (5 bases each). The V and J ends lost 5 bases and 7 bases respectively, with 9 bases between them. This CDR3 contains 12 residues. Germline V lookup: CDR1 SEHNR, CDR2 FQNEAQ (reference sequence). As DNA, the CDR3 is TGTGCCAGCAGCCTATGGGGGAATGAGCAGTTCTTC. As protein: CASSLWGNEQFF.

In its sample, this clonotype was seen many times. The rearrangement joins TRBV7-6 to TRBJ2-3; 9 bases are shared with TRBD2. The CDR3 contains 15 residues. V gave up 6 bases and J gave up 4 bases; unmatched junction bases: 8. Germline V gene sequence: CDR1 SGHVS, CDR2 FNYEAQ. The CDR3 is CASSSGTSSSDTQYF. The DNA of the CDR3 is TGTGCCAGCAGTTCCGGGACTAGCTCATCAGATACGCAGTATTTT.

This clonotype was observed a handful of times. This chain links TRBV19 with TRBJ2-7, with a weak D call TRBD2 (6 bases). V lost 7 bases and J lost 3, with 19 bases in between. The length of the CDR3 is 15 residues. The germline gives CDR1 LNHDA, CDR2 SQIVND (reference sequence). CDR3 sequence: CASTPPEGPSYEQYF. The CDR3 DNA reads TGTGCCAGTACCCCACCGGAGGGACCTAGCTACGAGCAGTACTTC.

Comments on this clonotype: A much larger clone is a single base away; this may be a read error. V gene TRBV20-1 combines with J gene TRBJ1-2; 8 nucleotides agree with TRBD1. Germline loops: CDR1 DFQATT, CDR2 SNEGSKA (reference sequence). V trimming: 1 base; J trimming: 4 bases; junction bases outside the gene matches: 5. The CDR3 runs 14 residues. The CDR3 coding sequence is TGCAGTGCTAGAGGATGGACAGGGCTCTATGGCTACACCTTC. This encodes CSARGWTGLYGYTF.

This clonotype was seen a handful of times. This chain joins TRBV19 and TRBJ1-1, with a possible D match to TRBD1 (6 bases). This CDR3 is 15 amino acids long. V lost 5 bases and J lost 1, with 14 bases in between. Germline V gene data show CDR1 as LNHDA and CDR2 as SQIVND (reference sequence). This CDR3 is CASSPEDSENTEAFF. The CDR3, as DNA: TGTGCCAGTAGTCCTGAGGACAGCGAGAACACTGAAGCTTTCTTT.

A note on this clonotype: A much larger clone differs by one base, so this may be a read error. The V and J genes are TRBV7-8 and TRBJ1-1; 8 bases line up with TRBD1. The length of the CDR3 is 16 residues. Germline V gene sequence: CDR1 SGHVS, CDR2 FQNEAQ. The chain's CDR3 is CDSSLGQGAAATEAFF. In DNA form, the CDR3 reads TGTGACAGCAGCTTAGGGCAGGGGGCCGCGGCCACTGAAGCTTTCTTT.

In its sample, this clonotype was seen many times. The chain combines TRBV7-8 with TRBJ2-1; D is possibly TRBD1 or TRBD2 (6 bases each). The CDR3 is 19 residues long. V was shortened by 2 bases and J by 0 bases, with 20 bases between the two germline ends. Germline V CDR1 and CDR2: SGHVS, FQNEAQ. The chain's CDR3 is CASSLYLGGLQISYNEQFF. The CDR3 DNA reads TGTGCCAGCAGCTTATACCTCGGGGGCCTACAGATCTCCTACAATGAGCAGTTCTTC.

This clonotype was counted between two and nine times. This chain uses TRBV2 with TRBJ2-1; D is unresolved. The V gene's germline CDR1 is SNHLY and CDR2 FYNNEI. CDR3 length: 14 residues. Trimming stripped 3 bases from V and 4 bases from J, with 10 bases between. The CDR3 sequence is CASSDLGDYNEQFF. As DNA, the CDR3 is TGTGCCAGCAGTGATTTGGGCGATTACAATGAGCAGTTCTTC.

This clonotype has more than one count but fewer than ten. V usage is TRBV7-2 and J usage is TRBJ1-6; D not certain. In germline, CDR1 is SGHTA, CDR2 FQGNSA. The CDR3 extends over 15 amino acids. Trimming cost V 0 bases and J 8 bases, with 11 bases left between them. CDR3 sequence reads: CASSLAHGVDSPLHF. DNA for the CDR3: TGTGCCAGCAGCTTAGCGCACGGGGTTGATTCACCCCTCCACTTT. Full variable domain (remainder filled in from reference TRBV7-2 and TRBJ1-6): GAGVSQSPSNKVTEKGKDVELRCDPISGHTALYWYRQSLGQGLEFLIYFQGNSAPDKSGLPSDRFSAERTGGSVSTLTIQRTQQEDSAVYLCASSLAHGVDSPLHFGNGTRLTVT.

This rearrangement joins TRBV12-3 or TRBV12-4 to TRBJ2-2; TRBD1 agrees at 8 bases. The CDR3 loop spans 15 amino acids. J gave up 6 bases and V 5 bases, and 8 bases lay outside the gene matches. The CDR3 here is CASSHAGGAPGELFF. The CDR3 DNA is TGTGCCAGCAGTCACGCAGGGGGCGCCCCCGGGGAGCTGTTTTTT.